This TCR beta chain was obtained from a study of spatial heterogeneity in lung cancer. Broader study findings: Expanded intratumoral alpha and beta TCR counts tracked tumor mutation counts.

Time point here: sample taken at primary tumor resection. TCRdb used MiXCR to reprocess the 5' RACE reads, holding one entry per CDR3 protein. The table records thousands of distinct CDR3 sequences, roughly 8.2% of them present only once. This clonotype was counted many times. Its antigen is not known. This beta chain turned up in a library designed for alpha chains; as an off-target read, its abundance says little. The sample consisted of lung tumor tissue, taken at surgery. The TCR comes from a female donor with early-stage non-small cell lung cancer.

CDR3 in DNA: TGTGCCAGCAGTTTAGGGCTAGCGGGGGAATACAATGAGCAGTTCTTC. Amino acids: CASSLGLAGEYNEQFF. This chain joins TRBV12-3 or TRBV12-4 and TRBJ2-1, with TRBD2 identical over 10 bases. The CDR3 has 16 amino acids. After removal of 1 base from V and 4 bases from J, the junction contained 4 bases not matched to a gene.